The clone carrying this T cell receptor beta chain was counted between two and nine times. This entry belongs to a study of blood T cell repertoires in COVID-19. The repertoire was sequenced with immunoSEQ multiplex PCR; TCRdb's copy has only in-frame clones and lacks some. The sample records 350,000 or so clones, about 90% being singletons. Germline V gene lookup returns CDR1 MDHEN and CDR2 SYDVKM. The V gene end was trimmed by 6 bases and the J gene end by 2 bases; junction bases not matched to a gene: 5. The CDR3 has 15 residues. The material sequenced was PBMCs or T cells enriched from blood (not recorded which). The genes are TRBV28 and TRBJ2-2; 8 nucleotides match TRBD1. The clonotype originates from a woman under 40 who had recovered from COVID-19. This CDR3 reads CASRGGQVNTGELFF. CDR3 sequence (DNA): TGTGCCAGCAGGGGGGGACAGGTTAACACCGGGGAGCTGTTTTTT.